This T cell receptor (beta chain) derives from a study of blood T cells in healthy people across ages. The authors ran a second PCR of about 6 to 11 cycles using a sample-barcoded 5' primer and a J-beta primer mix. TCRdb itself ran the 5' RACE reads through MiXCR, one entry per CDR3 protein. The sample consists of hundreds of thousands of distinct CDR3 sequences, more than 45% of them appearing once. V was cut by 5 bases and J by 4 bases, with 13 bases left in between. The length of the CDR3 is 14 residues. Germline-derived CDR1 and CDR2 are WSHSY and SAAADI. This chain links TRBV10-2 with TRBJ2-3; D is uncertain. This receptor was obtained from a woman of 80 years or more in good health. The sequenced sample was blood. The DNA of the CDR3 is TGCGCCAGCAGTCCGAACACAGAGGCAGATACGCAGTATTTT. Its translation is CASSPNTEADTQYF.